Listed here are 5 T cell receptor beta chains from one sample, sequenced in a study of shared clonotypes between healthy human individuals. CD45RO-negative, CCR7-positively selected cells formed the naive CD8 fraction, excluding terminally differentiated effector memory CD45RA+ cells. The table came from immunoSEQ multiplex PCR; TCRdb's copy has only in-frame clones and leaves some out. This sample yields approximately 2,000,000 clones, of which roughly 95% are seen a single time; more than 1.5% belongs to the top ten. The sample taken for sequencing was naive CD8+ T cells from PBMCs. The receptors shown here come from a man between 18 and 35 years old in good health. Some clones in this sample may be carry-over from other donors' samples.

This clone was observed a few times. The V gene is TRBV11-2, the J gene TRBJ1-2; D gene uncertain. There are 14 residues in the CDR3. Trimming took off 5 bases at V and 4 bases at J, with 14 bases between the two ends. The V gene's germline CDR1 is SGHAT and CDR2 FQNNGV. The CDR3 reads CASSHGSGSYGYTF. The CDR3 region has the DNA TGTGCCAGCAGCCACGGTTCCGGAAGCTATGGCTACACCTTC.

This chain links TRBV13 with TRBJ2-7, with 9 bases lining up with TRBD1. Trimming took 5 bases from V and 0 from J; bases not matched to a gene: 2. The CDR3 is made up of 14 amino acids. Germline CDR1 and CDR2: PRHDT and FYEKMQ (reference sequence). CDR3 DNA sequence: TGTGCCAGCAGCCAGGGACAGGGCTCCTACGAGCAGTACTTC. Translating it yields CASSQGQGSYEQYF. Full variable domain (remainder filled in from reference TRBV13 and TRBJ2-7): AAGVIQSPRHLIKEKRETATLKCYPIPRHDTVYWYQQGPGQDPQFLISFYEKMQSDKGSIPDRFSAQQFSDYHSELNMSSLELGDSALYFCASSQGQGSYEQYFGPGTRLTVT.

This clone was seen once. The chain uses TRBV5-1 and TRBJ2-5, with 10 bases lining up with TRBD2. Per germline, CDR1 SGHRS and CDR2 YFSETQ. CDR3 size: 14 residues. J lost 3 bases, V lost 4 bases, and 3 bases had no gene match. The CDR3 sequence: CASSPGLAEETQYF. The CDR3, as DNA: TGCGCCAGCAGCCCCGGACTAGCGGAAGAGACCCAGTACTTC.

Here the CDR3 reads CASSRVGGGDTQYF. The CDR3 DNA is TGTGCCAGCAGCCGAGTCGGGGGCGGGGATACGCAGTATTTT. This chain links TRBV5-4 with TRBJ2-3; D assignment may be TRBD1 or TRBD2 (6 bases each). Germline V lookup: CDR1 SGHNT, CDR2 YYREEE (reference sequence). V was clipped by 4 bases and J by 6 bases, with 15 bases between them. This CDR3 is 14 amino acids long.

The gene calls are TRBV28 and TRBJ1-5; TRBD1 might be the D (5 bases). The ends were cut back, 5 bases at V and 4 bases at J, with 9 bases in the middle. CDR3 size: 13 residues. The germline V gene encodes CDR1 MDHEN and CDR2 SYDVKM. The CDR3 loop reads CASSERGNQPQHF. For the CDR3, the DNA is TGTGCCAGCAGTGAGCGGGGGAATCAGCCCCAGCATTTT.